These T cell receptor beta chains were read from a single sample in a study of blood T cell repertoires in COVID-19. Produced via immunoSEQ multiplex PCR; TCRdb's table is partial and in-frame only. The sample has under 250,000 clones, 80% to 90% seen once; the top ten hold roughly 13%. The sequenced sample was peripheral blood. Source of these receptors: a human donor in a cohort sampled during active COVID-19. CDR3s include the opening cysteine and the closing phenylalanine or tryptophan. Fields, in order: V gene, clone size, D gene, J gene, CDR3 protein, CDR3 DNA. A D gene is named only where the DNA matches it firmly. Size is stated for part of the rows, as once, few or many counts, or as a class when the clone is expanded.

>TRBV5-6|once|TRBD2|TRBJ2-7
CASSSPRLAGAPYEQYF
TGTGCCAGCAGCTCCCCGCGACTAGCGGGAGCACCCTACGAGCAGTACTTC
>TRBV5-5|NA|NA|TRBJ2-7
CASSLVARASEQYF
TGTGCCAGCAGCTTGGTCGCGCGGGCCTCCGAGCAGTACTTC
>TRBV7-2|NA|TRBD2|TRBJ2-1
CASRQTAGGPDEQFF
TGTGCCAGCAGACAAACAGCGGGAGGGCCGGATGAGCAGTTCTTC
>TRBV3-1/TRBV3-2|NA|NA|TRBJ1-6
CASSQASGSPLHF
TGTGCCAGCAGCCAAGCGTCGGGGTCACCCCTCCACTTT
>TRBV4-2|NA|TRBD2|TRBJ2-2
CASSYPSGLAELGNTGELFF
TGTGCCAGCAGCTACCCCTCGGGACTAGCGGAGTTGGGGAACACCGGGGAGCTGTTTTTT
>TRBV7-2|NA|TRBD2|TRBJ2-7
CASSLVGLAGDHEQYF
TGTGCCAGCAGCTTAGTTGGACTAGCGGGAGACCACGAGCAGTACTTC
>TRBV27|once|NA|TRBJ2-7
CASSSITGGENEQYF
TGTGCCAGCAGTTCAATAACCGGGGGAGAGAACGAGCAGTACTTC
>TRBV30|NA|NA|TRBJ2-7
CAWSATEFYEQYF
TGTGCCTGGAGTGCCACAGAGTTCTACGAGCAGTACTTC
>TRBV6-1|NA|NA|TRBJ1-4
CASSEIGGYATNEKLFF
TGTGCCAGCAGTGAAATAGGAGGGTACGCAACTAATGAAAAACTGTTTTTT
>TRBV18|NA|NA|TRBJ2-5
CASSPGRGFEETQYF
TGTGCCAGCTCACCAGGCAGGGGATTCGAGGAGACCCAGTACTTC
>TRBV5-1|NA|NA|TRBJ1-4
CASSRTGVPNEKLFF
TGCGCCAGCAGCCGGACGGGGGTTCCTAATGAAAAACTGTTTTTT
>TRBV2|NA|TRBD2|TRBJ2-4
CASSVRAGGLAKNIQYF
TGTGCCAGCAGTGTGCGAGCGGGGGGGCTAGCCAAAAACATTCAGTACTTC
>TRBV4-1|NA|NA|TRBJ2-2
CASRHRDNTGELFF
TGCGCCAGCAGACACAGGGACAACACCGGGGAGCTGTTTTTT
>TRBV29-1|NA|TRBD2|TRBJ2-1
CSVPQRVAGGGSSYNEQFF
TGCAGCGTTCCCCAACGAGTAGCGGGAGGCGGGAGCTCCTACAATGAGCAGTTCTTC
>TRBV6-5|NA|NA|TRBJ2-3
CASSYLQGTDTQYF
TGTGCCAGCAGTTATTTGCAGGGGACAGATACGCAGTATTTT
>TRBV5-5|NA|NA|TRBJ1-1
CASSLSTVAVRAFF
TGTGCCAGCAGCTTGAGCACAGTGGCCGTCCGAGCTTTCTTT
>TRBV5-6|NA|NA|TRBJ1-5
CASSLQTDQPQHF
TGTGCCAGCAGCTTGCAGACAGATCAGCCCCAGCATTTT
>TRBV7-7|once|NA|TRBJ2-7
CASSLILCYEQYF
TGTGCTAGCAGCTTAATTCTGTGCTACGAGCAGTACTTC
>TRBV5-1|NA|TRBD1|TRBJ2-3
CASSSGTGVQDTQYF
TGCGCCAGCAGCTCCGGGACAGGGGTTCAAGATACGCAGTATTTT
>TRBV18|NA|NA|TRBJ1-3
CASSGSVGGDTIYF
TGTGCCAGCTCTGGATCGGTCGGGGGTGACACCATATATTTT
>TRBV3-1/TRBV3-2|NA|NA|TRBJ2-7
CASSQGGSGLGEQYF
TGTGCCAGCAGCCAAGGTGGCAGCGGGTTAGGGGAGCAGTACTTC
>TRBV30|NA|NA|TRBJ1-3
CAWNPSLNSGNTIYF
TGTGCCTGGAATCCGTCTCTAAACTCTGGAAACACCATATATTTT
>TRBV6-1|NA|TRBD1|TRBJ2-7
CASSEADRGAYEQYF
TGTGCCAGCAGTGAAGCCGACAGGGGTGCCTACGAGCAGTACTTC
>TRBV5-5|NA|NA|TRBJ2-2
CASSLTSVTGELFF
TGTGCCAGCAGCTTGACTAGTGTCACCGGGGAGCTGTTTTTT
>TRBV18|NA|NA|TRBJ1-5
CASSPRGDQPQHF
TGTGCCAGCTCCCCCCGGGGGGATCAGCCCCAGCATTTT
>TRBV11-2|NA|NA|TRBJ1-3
CASSLALISGNTIYF
TGTGCCAGCAGCTTAGCCCTAATCTCTGGAAACACCATATATTTT
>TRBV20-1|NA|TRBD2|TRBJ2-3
CSASRASGSTDTQYF
TGCAGTGCTAGTAGGGCTAGCGGGAGCACAGATACGCAGTATTTT
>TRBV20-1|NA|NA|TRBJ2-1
CSASGTPPNEQFF
TGCAGTGCTAGTGGGACACCGCCCAATGAGCAGTTCTTC
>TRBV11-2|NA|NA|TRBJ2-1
CASSLAGEQFF
TGTGCCAGCAGCTTAGCAGGGGAGCAGTTCTTC
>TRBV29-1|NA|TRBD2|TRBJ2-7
CSVEDSGGRGREQYF
TGCAGCGTTGAAGATTCGGGAGGGAGAGGTCGCGAGCAGTACTTC
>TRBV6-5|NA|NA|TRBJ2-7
CASRRQVLSYEQYF
TGTGCCAGCAGACGACAGGTCCTCTCCTACGAGCAGTACTTC
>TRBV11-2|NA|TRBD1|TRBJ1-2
CASSINRGWGGYTF
TGTGCCAGCAGTATCAACAGGGGATGGGGTGGCTACACCTTC
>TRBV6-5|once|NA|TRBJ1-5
CASSSVAGDHQPQHF
TGTGCCAGCAGCTCCGTGGCAGGGGACCATCAGCCCCAGCATTTT
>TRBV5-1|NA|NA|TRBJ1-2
CASSLALGEAYGYTF
TGCGCCAGCAGCTTGGCCCTGGGGGAGGCCTATGGCTACACCTTC
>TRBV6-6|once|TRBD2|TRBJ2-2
CAISREGLGTGELFF
TGTGCCATCAGCAGGGAGGGGTTAGGCACCGGGGAGCTGTTTTTT
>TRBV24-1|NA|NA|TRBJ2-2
CATSDFQNTGELFF
TGTGCCACCAGTGATTTTCAGAACACCGGGGAGCTGTTTTTT
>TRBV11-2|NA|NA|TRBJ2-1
CASSLGTALAESYNEQFF
TGTGCCAGCAGCTTAGGCACCGCCCTAGCAGAGTCCTACAATGAGCAGTTCTTC
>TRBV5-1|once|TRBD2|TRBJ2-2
CASSFGVAGAGTGELFF
TGCGCCAGCAGCTTTGGGGTAGCGGGAGCTGGGACCGGGGAGCTGTTTTTT
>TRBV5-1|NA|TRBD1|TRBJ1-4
CASSTDRAANEKLFF
TGCGCCAGCAGCACAGACAGGGCTGCTAATGAAAAACTGTTTTTT
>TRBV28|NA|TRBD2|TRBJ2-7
CASSPGGAGGQYEQYF
TGTGCCAGCAGCCCCGGTGGAGCGGGGGGGCAATACGAGCAGTACTTC
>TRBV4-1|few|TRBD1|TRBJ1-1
CASTSTGRNTEAFF
TGCGCCAGCACCTCGACAGGGAGGAACACTGAAGCTTTCTTT
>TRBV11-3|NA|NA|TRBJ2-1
CASSSTGTAGLHKQFF
TGTGCCAGCAGCTCTACCGGGACAGCGGGCCTCCATAAGCAGTTCTTC
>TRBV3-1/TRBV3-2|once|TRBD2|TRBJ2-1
CASSRGGNEQFF
TGTGCCAGCAGCCGGGGGGGGAATGAGCAGTTCTTC
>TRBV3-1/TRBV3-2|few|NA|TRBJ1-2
CASSLTENYGYTF
TGTGCCAGCAGCCTGACAGAAAACTATGGCTACACCTTC
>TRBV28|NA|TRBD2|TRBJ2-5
CASSPEALAGSETQYF
TGTGCCAGCAGTCCCGAGGCACTAGCGGGTTCGGAGACCCAGTACTTC
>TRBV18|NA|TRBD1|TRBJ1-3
CASSPGTGRNTIYF
TGTGCCAGCTCACCGGGGACAGGGAGAAACACCATATATTTT
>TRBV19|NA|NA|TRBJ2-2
CATGALNTGELFF
TGTGCCACCGGAGCCTTGAACACCGGGGAGCTGTTTTTT
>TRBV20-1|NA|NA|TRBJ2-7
CSARGPGEQYF
TGCAGTGCTAGGGGGCCGGGCGAGCAGTACTTC
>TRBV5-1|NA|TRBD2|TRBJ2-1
CASSLLADGLEQFF
TGCGCCAGCAGCTTACTAGCGGATGGGTTGGAGCAGTTCTTC